These T cell receptor beta chains were read from a single sample in a study of glioma-infiltrating T cells after dendritic cell vaccination. The table came from immunoSEQ multiplex PCR; TCRdb's copy has only in-frame clones and leaves some out. The repertoire consists of about 92,000 clones, with over 75% occurring once and the leading ten covering around a sixth. The source material was blood, sampled before dendritic cell vaccination. The source is a human donor with glioblastoma. CDR3s include the opening cysteine and the closing phenylalanine or tryptophan. A D gene is named only where the DNA matches it firmly. Clone size is given for some rows only: seen once, a few or many times, or a class if the clone is expanded.

clone_size j_call d_call v_call cdr3_aa cdr3_nt
few TRBJ2-1 TRBD2 TRBV6-4 CASSDSAGEYNEQFF TGTGCCAGCAGTGACTCAGCGGGGGAGTACAATGAGCAGTTCTTC
. TRBJ2-7 TRBD1 TRBV4-1 CASSQGQGHYEQYF TGCGCCAGCAGCCAAGGACAGGGCCACTACGAGCAGTACTTC
. TRBJ2-7 . TRBV5-6 CASSLDRAYEQYF TGTGCCAGCAGCCTGGACAGAGCCTACGAGCAGTACTTC
few TRBJ2-7 TRBD1 TRBV2 CASSERDRGFYEQYF TGTGCCAGCAGTGAACGGGACAGGGGCTTCTACGAGCAGTACTTC
once TRBJ2-5 TRBD2 TRBV9 CASSPSSGPGTQYF TGTGCCAGCAGCCCTTCTAGCGGCCCCGGGACCCAGTACTTC
few TRBJ2-1 . TRBV19 CASSIYWNEQFF TGTGCCAGTAGTATTTACTGGAATGAGCAGTTCTTC
. TRBJ2-2 TRBD2 TRBV7-2 CASSSVAGLNTGELFF TGTGCCAGCAGCTCCGTAGCGGGGCTGAACACCGGGGAGCTGTTTTTT
. TRBJ2-1 TRBD2 TRBV11-2 CASSSTSDREQFF TGTGCCAGCAGCTCGACTAGCGACAGGGAGCAGTTCTTC
. TRBJ2-1 . TRBV10-3 CAISDQRTYNEQFF TGTGCCATCAGTGATCAGCGGACGTACAATGAGCAGTTCTTC
. TRBJ1-1 . TRBV4-3 CASSQEGQNTEAFF TGCGCCAGCAGCCAAGAGGGACAAAACACTGAAGCTTTCTTT
. TRBJ1-2 . TRBV9 CASSVGGYRSNYGYTF TGTGCCAGCAGCGTAGGAGGTTACAGGTCTAACTATGGCTACACCTTC
. TRBJ2-1 TRBD1 TRBV28 CASSLLTGGQGANDEQFF TGTGCCAGCAGTTTATTGACGGGGGGACAGGGGGCGAACGATGAGCAGTTCTTC
. TRBJ1-5 . TRBV28 CASSGPEQGNQPQHF TGTGCCAGCAGTGGTCCGGAACAGGGTAATCAGCCCCAGCATTTT
. TRBJ2-5 TRBD1 TRBV29-1 CSVRQGAGETQYF TGCAGCGTTAGACAGGGGGCGGGAGAGACCCAGTACTTC
. TRBJ2-7 . TRBV7-9 CASSLGQGGNEQYF TGTGCCAGCAGCTTAGGTCAGGGCGGTAACGAGCAGTACTTC
. TRBJ2-2 . TRBV5-5 CASSTLSLTGTGELFF TGTGCCAGCAGCACTCTGTCCCTTACAGGGACCGGGGAGCTGTTTTTT
once TRBJ2-7 . TRBV7-2 CASSFIGIYEQYF TGTGCCAGCAGCTTTATCGGGATCTACGAGCAGTACTTC
. TRBJ1-1 TRBD1 TRBV7-8 CASRRTQGSTEAFF TGTGCCAGCAGACGAACACAGGGGAGCACTGAAGCTTTCTTT
. TRBJ2-3 . TRBV21-1 CASKGAPGTDTQYF TGTGCCAGCAAGGGGGCGCCGGGCACAGATACGCAGTATTTT
. TRBJ1-2 . TRBV7-9 CASSLTSGGGYTF TGTGCCAGCAGCTTAACCTCGGGTGGCGGCTACACCTTC
. TRBJ1-1 . TRBV5-4 CASSPLGVTEAFF TGTGCCAGCAGCCCCCTAGGGGTGACTGAAGCTTTCTTT
. TRBJ1-2 . TRBV5-6 CASSGGKIYGYTF TGTGCCAGCAGCGGCGGGAAAATCTATGGCTACACCTTC
once TRBJ1-5 TRBD1 TRBV6-5 CASSDDRGNQPQHF TGTGCCAGCAGCGATGACAGGGGGAATCAGCCCCAGCATTTT
. TRBJ1-5 TRBD1 TRBV4-1 CASSQDWGQGASNQPQHF TGCGCCAGCAGCCAAGATTGGGGACAGGGGGCTAGCAATCAGCCCCAGCATTTT
. TRBJ1-4 . TRBV25-1 CASSELGGEKLFF TGTGCCAGCAGTGAGCTCGGCGGGGAAAAACTGTTTTTT
. TRBJ2-3 TRBD2 TRBV30 CAWSLGTSGKPDTQYF TGTGCCTGGAGCCTGGGGACTAGCGGGAAACCAGATACGCAGTATTTT
. TRBJ2-7 . TRBV5-6 CASSPDIRQTYEQYF TGTGCCAGCAGCCCAGACATCCGACAGACCTACGAGCAGTACTTC
once TRBJ1-1 . TRBV5-1 CASSLGAFTEAFF TGCGCCAGCAGTCTAGGGGCGTTCACTGAAGCTTTCTTT
few TRBJ1-5 . TRBV4-3 CASSQDRQGSRLLCQPQHF TGCGCCAGCAGCCAAGATAGGCAGGGCAGTAGGTTATTGTGCCAGCCCCAGCATTTT
. TRBJ1-2 . TRBV5-4 CASSPSQNLYGYTF TGTGCCAGCAGCCCCAGTCAGAACCTCTATGGCTACACCTTC
. TRBJ2-1 TRBD2 TRBV4-2 CASSQDLVVEGTSGIGEQFF TGTGCCAGCAGCCAAGATTTAGTAGTTGAGGGGACTAGCGGGATTGGTGAGCAGTTCTTC
once TRBJ2-7 . TRBV4-3 CASSQDLQAYEQYF TGCGCCAGCAGCCAAGATTTACAGGCCTACGAGCAGTACTTC
. TRBJ2-3 TRBD2 TRBV30 CAWSLSTSGNLFSRLVADTQYF TGTGCCTGGAGCCTTTCTACTAGCGGGAATTTATTTAGCAGGTTGGTTGCAGATACGCAGTATTTT
. TRBJ1-1 TRBD1 TRBV15 CATSRDRTGWTEAFF TGTGCCACCAGCAGAGATCGGACAGGGTGGACTGAAGCTTTCTTT
. TRBJ1-5 TRBD1 TRBV19 CASSTEGTGINQPQHF TGTGCCAGTAGTACTGAGGGGACAGGGATCAATCAGCCCCAGCATTTT
. TRBJ2-1 TRBD2 TRBV2 CASRVGSGRLGNEQFF TGTGCCAGCAGGGTGGGTAGCGGGAGGTTGGGGAATGAGCAGTTCTTC
. TRBJ2-7 . TRBV9 CASSPGTANYEQYF TGTGCCAGCAGCCCAGGGACTGCGAACTACGAGCAGTACTTC
once TRBJ1-6 TRBD1 TRBV19 CASSPGTDASPLHF TGTGCCAGTAGCCCCGGGACAGACGCTTCACCCCTCCACTTT
. TRBJ2-1 TRBD2 TRBV29-1 CSVTGGYNEQFF TGCAGCGTGACGGGGGGATACAATGAGCAGTTCTTC
. TRBJ2-6 TRBD1 TRBV2 CASSRRGQGSSGANVLTF TGTGCCAGCAGTAGGAGGGGACAGGGAAGCTCTGGGGCCAACGTCCTGACTTTC
. TRBJ2-7 . TRBV28 CASSLRARYTYEQYF TGTGCCAGCAGTTTGCGGGCTAGATACACCTACGAGCAGTACTTC
once TRBJ2-1 . TRBV6-4 CASSDSLWADNEQFF TGTGCCAGCAGTGACTCTCTCTGGGCTGACAATGAGCAGTTCTTC
. TRBJ1-1 . TRBV28 CASSSSAPEGTEAFF TGTGCCAGCAGCTCGTCCGCACCTGAGGGCACTGAAGCTTTCTTT
. TRBJ2-3 . TRBV6-5 CASSQQSTDTQYF TGTGCCAGCAGTCAACAGTCGACAGATACGCAGTATTTT
few TRBJ2-7 . TRBV6-6 CASSYGGSYYEQYF TGTGCCAGCAGTTACGGAGGGAGTTATTACGAGCAGTACTTC
. TRBJ2-2 . TRBV6-5 CASSYGYSWKTGELFF TGTGCCAGCAGTTACGGGTATAGCTGGAAGACGGGGGAGCTGTTTTTT
few TRBJ1-1 . TRBV19 CASSSNMNTEAFF TGTGCCAGTAGTAGTAACATGAACACTGAAGCTTTCTTT